The present T cell receptor beta chain was sequenced within a study of T cell responses to AZD1222 COVID-19 vaccine. The table came from immunoSEQ multiplex PCR; TCRdb's copy has only in-frame clones and leaves some out. The table has some 120,000 clones, over 75% seen once. Overall study findings and caveats: The CD4 TCRs associated with vaccination extended across spike and predominated at 160-218 and 743-854. Reports indicate that nearly half of spike-specific TCRs are directed at unmutated variant regions. Among the donors, most were white British and more were female, and clonal diversity was possibly underestimated.

With regard to this clone: Its antigen is still unknown.

The CDR3 consists of 13 residues. The V gene's germline CDR1 is GTSNPN and CDR2 SVGIG (reference sequence). Germline trimming cut 4 bases from V and 2 bases from J; bases unmatched to any gene: 4. This TCR was recovered from an adult in good health. The chain employs TRBV30 and TRBJ1-2, with 7 positions matching TRBD1. The sample consisted of peripheral blood, taken on day 0 of AZD1222 vaccination. Written as DNA, the CDR3 is TGTGCCTGGATTGAAGGGGGCAACTATGGCTACACCTTC. Translation gives CAWIEGGNYGYTF.